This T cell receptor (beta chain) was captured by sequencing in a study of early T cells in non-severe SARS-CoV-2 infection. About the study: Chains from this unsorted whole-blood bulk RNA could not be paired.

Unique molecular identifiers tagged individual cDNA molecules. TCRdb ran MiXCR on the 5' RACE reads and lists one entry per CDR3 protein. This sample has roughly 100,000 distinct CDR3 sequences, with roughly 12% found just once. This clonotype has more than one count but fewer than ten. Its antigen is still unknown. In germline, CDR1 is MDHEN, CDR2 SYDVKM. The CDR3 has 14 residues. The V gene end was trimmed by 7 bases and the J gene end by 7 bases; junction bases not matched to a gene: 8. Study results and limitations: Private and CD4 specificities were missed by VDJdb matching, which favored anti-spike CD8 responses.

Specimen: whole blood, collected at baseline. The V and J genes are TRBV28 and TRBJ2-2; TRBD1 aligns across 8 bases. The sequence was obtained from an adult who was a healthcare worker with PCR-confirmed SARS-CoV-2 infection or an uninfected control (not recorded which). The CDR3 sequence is CASTLSGGGGELFF. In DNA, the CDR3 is TGTGCCAGCACCCTCTCAGGGGGCGGCGGGGAGCTGTTTTTT.